The rows below give T cell receptor beta chains drawn from one sample of a study of cytomegalovirus exposure and HLA in healthy donors. Measured with immunoSEQ multiplex PCR; TCRdb has only the in-frame clones, and not every one. The sample carries about 89,000 clones, about 70% recorded once. The source material was PBMCs. These receptors all stem from a man younger than 40 in good health and CMV-seronegative. The CDR3 runs from the conserved cysteine through the conserved F or W. D genes are given only for firm matches. Not all rows give a size; the values are once, few, many and, for expanded clones, a class.

>TRBV7-8|NA|NA|TRBJ2-7
CASSYNPSYEQYF
TGTGCCAGCAGCTACAATCCTAGCTACGAGCAGTACTTC
>TRBV27|NA|NA|TRBJ2-7
CASSLGGKEQYF
TGTGCCAGCAGTTTGGGGGGTAAAGAGCAGTACTTC
>TRBV5-1|NA|TRBD1|TRBJ2-3
CASSLDAGQVPDTQYF
TGCGCCAGCAGCTTGGACGCCGGACAGGTCCCAGATACGCAGTATTTT
>TRBV7-8|NA|NA|TRBJ2-7
CASSLDSSYEQYF
TGTGCCAGCAGCTTAGACAGCTCCTACGAGCAGTACTTC
>TRBV6-5|few|NA|TRBJ2-7
CASRAGTFYEQYF
TGTGCCAGCAGGGCGGGCACTTTCTACGAGCAGTACTTC
>TRBV19|few|TRBD1|TRBJ2-7
CASSIRQGAYEQYF
TGTGCCAGTAGTATAAGGCAGGGGGCATACGAGCAGTACTTC
>TRBV6-6|NA|TRBD1|TRBJ2-2
CASSFPQGAQTGELFF
TGTGCCAGCAGTTTCCCACAGGGGGCGCAAACCGGGGAGCTGTTTTTT
>TRBV18|NA|TRBD2|TRBJ2-3
CASSPATSGDGDTQYF
TGTGCCAGCTCACCCGCGACTAGCGGGGACGGGGATACGCAGTATTTT
>TRBV7-2|few|NA|TRBJ1-5
CASSLGARGSNQPQHF
TGTGCCAGCAGCTTGGGGGCCCGGGGAAGCAATCAGCCCCAGCATTTT
>TRBV5-6|NA|TRBD1|TRBJ2-7
CASSGDRGGSYEQYF
TGTGCCAGCAGCGGAGACAGGGGGGGATCCTACGAGCAGTACTTC
>TRBV5-1|NA|NA|TRBJ1-1
CASSLGEGFKQAFF
TGCGCCAGCAGCTTGGGGGAGGGTTTCAAGCAAGCTTTCTTT
>TRBV5-1|NA|TRBD1|TRBJ1-1
CASSWTGLRTEAFF
TGCGCCAGCAGCTGGACAGGTTTGAGGACTGAAGCTTTCTTT
>TRBV29-1|few|NA|TRBJ2-7
CSVYTQGGSYEQYF
TGCAGCGTGTACACGCAGGGGGGCTCCTACGAGCAGTACTTC
>TRBV5-3|NA|TRBD2|TRBJ2-1
CARSLPTSVYNEQFF
TGTGCCAGAAGCTTGCCGACTAGCGTATACAATGAGCAGTTCTTC
>TRBV27|NA|TRBD1|TRBJ2-1
CASRSGTAYNEQFF
TGTGCCAGCAGGTCCGGGACAGCCTACAATGAGCAGTTCTTC
>TRBV5-1|NA|TRBD2|TRBJ2-5
CASSFGGRGGQETQYF
TGCGCCAGCAGCTTCGGCGGGAGAGGAGGCCAAGAGACCCAGTACTTC
>TRBV6-5|once|TRBD2|TRBJ2-1
CASSYSGGPYNEQFF
TGTGCCAGCAGTTACAGCGGGGGGCCGTACAATGAGCAGTTCTTC
>TRBV5-6|NA|NA|TRBJ1-4
CASNLRGLNEKLFF
TGTGCCAGCAACCTCAGGGGCCTTAATGAAAAACTGTTTTTT
>TRBV4-1|NA|TRBD2|TRBJ2-7
CASSQVPSGVYHYEQYF
TGCGCCAGCAGCCAAGTACCTAGCGGGGTATATCACTACGAGCAGTACTTC
>TRBV15|NA|TRBD2|TRBJ2-4
CATSRVGEGKNIQYF
TGTGCCACCAGCAGAGTTGGGGAGGGCAAAAACATTCAGTACTTC
>TRBV4-3|NA|NA|TRBJ1-2
CASSQDAVDRELYGYTF
TGCGCCAGCAGCCAAGATGCAGTGGACAGAGAATTATATGGCTACACCTTC
>TRBV5-8|NA|NA|TRBJ1-2
CASTLGPLYGYTF
TGTGCCAGCACCTTGGGGCCCCTCTATGGCTACACCTTC
>TRBV9|NA|NA|TRBJ2-1
CASSPRIAAYNEQFF
TGTGCCAGCAGCCCCCGAATAGCGGCTTACAATGAGCAGTTCTTC
>TRBV5-6|once|NA|TRBJ2-4
CASSLRDSLAKNIQYF
TGTGCCAGCAGCTTGCGGGACTCCCTAGCCAAAAACATTCAGTACTTC
>TRBV19|NA|TRBD1|TRBJ2-7
CASSSGQGANEQYF
TGTGCCAGTAGTTCCGGACAGGGGGCTAACGAGCAGTACTTC
>TRBV5-5|NA|NA|TRBJ2-7
CASRNSTASYEQYF
TGTGCCAGCAGGAACTCGACTGCCTCCTACGAGCAGTACTTC
>TRBV7-2|NA|NA|TRBJ2-5
CASSLGDRGLQETQYF
TGTGCCAGCAGCTTAGGAGATCGCGGGTTACAAGAGACCCAGTACTTC
>TRBV11-3|NA|NA|TRBJ2-2
CASSFADTGELFF
TGTGCCAGCAGCTTTGCAGACACCGGGGAGCTGTTTTTT
>TRBV18|once|NA|TRBJ2-5
CASSPNQETQYF
TGTGCCAGCTCACCCAACCAAGAGACCCAGTACTTC
>TRBV29-1|NA|TRBD1|TRBJ2-7
CSVEESLSDRAHEQYF
TGCAGCGTTGAAGAAAGTCTCTCGGACAGGGCCCACGAGCAGTACTTC
>TRBV6-4|NA|TRBD2|TRBJ2-2
CASSSSSGVHLRTGELFF
TGTGCCAGCAGTTCCTCGAGCGGGGTCCACCTGAGGACCGGGGAGCTGTTTTTT
>TRBV4-1|NA|NA|TRBJ1-4
CASSQDLYRGDNDEKLFF
TGCGCCAGCAGCCAAGACCTTTACCGTGGGGACAACGATGAAAAACTGTTTTTT
>TRBV5-4|few|TRBD1|TRBJ2-7
CSSSPAGTGIYEQYF
TGTTCCAGCAGCCCAGCCGGGACAGGCATTTACGAGCAGTACTTC
>TRBV10-3|NA|TRBD2|TRBJ2-3
CAVAQRDPDTQYF
TGTGCCGTCGCCCAGCGGGATCCAGATACGCAGTATTTT
>TRBV4-3|few|NA|TRBJ2-7
CASSLAGAETGDLGEQYF
TGCGCCAGCAGCCTGGCGGGGGCCGAGACAGGGGATCTGGGCGAGCAGTACTTC
>TRBV30|NA|NA|TRBJ2-7
CAWSRGGSAYEQYF
TGTGCCTGGAGTCGTGGGGGCAGTGCCTACGAGCAGTACTTC
>TRBV6-4|once|TRBD1|TRBJ2-2
CASSDSGQGDTGELFF
TGTGCCAGCAGTGACTCGGGACAGGGGGACACCGGGGAGCTGTTTTTT
>TRBV5-1|NA|NA|TRBJ2-2
CASSSEGGNTGELFF
TGCGCCAGCAGCTCCGAAGGGGGGAACACCGGGGAGCTGTTTTTT
>TRBV18|few|NA|TRBJ1-3
CASSRSPPLSGNTIYF
TGTGCCAGCTCAAGAAGCCCGCCTCTCTCTGGAAACACCATATATTTT
>TRBV6-5|NA|NA|TRBJ2-7
CASSSGGYSYEQYF
TGTGCCAGCAGTTCCGGGGGTTATAGCTACGAGCAGTACTTC
>TRBV9|NA|TRBD1|TRBJ2-2
CASSWGTGGNGELFF
TGTGCCAGCAGCTGGGGGACAGGGGGCAACGGGGAGCTGTTTTTT
>TRBV5-1|NA|TRBD1|TRBJ1-1
CASSLETTRTGNTEAFF
TGCGCCAGCAGCTTGGAAACTACGAGGACAGGGAACACTGAAGCTTTCTTT
>TRBV5-1|NA|TRBD1|TRBJ1-4
CASSLGRQGMGANEKLFF
TGCGCCAGCAGCTTGGGACGACAGGGGATGGGGGCTAATGAAAAACTGTTTTTT
>TRBV27|NA|NA|TRBJ1-5
CASSLSGGPQHF
TGTGCCAGCAGTTTATCCGGAGGGCCCCAGCATTTT
>TRBV30|once|NA|TRBJ1-2
CAWRQGAPTYGYTF
TGTGCCTGGAGACAAGGAGCACCCACCTATGGCTACACCTTC
>TRBV28|NA|TRBD2|TRBJ2-4
CASSFYLVKAGTSGPENIQYF
TGTGCCAGCAGTTTTTATTTAGTGAAGGCGGGGACTAGCGGCCCAGAAAACATTCAGTACTTC
>TRBV6-5|NA|NA|TRBJ1-1
CASTQGAFMNTEAFF
TGTGCCAGCACACAAGGGGCATTCATGAACACTGAAGCTTTCTTT
>TRBV5-1|NA|NA|TRBJ2-2
CASSGDSGELFF
TGCGCCAGCAGCGGAGACTCCGGGGAGCTGTTTTTT